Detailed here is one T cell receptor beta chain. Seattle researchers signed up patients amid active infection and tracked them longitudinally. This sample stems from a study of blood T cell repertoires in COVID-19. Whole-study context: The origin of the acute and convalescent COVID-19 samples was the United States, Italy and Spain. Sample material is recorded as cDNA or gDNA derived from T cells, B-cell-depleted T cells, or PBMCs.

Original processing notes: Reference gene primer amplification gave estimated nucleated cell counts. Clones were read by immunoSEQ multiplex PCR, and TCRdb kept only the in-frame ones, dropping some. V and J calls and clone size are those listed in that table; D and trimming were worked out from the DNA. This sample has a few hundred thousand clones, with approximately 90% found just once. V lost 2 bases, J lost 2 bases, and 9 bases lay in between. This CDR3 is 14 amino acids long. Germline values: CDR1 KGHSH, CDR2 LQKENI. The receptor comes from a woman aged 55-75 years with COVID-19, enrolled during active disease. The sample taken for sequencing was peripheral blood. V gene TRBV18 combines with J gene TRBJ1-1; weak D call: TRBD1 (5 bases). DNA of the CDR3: TGTGCCAGCTCACCAAGGACACTTAACACTGAAGCTTTCTTT. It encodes CASSPRTLNTEAFF.